This T cell receptor beta chain was sequenced during a study of CD8 T cells in ankylosing spondylitis. Broader study findings: Ankylosing spondylitis blood seemed to carry a telltale TCR beta motif made of under 10 highly homologous variants.

Quantitative 5'-RACE was performed with molecular barcodes, and it yielded the TCR beta libraries. In TCRdb, the 5' RACE reads were re-called with MiXCR into one record per CDR3 protein. The top ten hold 0.89% of the sample, which has roughly 450,000 distinct CDR3 sequences, more than 25% seen once. Germline V gene sequence: CDR1 LNHDA, CDR2 SQIVND (reference sequence). Trimming shortened V by 7 bases and J by 4 bases, and 16 bases separated the two germline ends. This CDR3 is 14 amino acids long. The table lists this clonotype with a few counts. The antigen is not known. This sequence joins TRBV19 and TRBJ1-1; D is unclear. The receptor's source is a male donor with ankylosing spondylitis. Material for sequencing was blood, either unsorted or a sorted T cell fraction (not recorded which). The CDR3 loop is CASIGSHWGTEAFF. CDR3 DNA sequence: TGTGCCAGTATTGGGAGTCACTGGGGCACTGAAGCTTTCTTT.